This TCR beta chain stems from a study of neurological immune-mediated disorders. Findings and caveats of the study: Multiple sclerosis was found to have the least TCR clonal expansion, below healthy controls, and HTLV-1-associated myelopathy the most. None of the CDR3 amino acid sequences of expanded clones recurred across subjects, suggesting private repertoires in all groups.

Source material was 2 million unsorted PBMCs, stored at -80 °C in RNAlater. This clonotype was counted ten times or more. Its antigen is currently unknown. 5'RACE employing 10-nucleotide random UMIs yielded the cDNA. TCRdb fed the 5' RACE reads into MiXCR, producing one record per CDR3 protein. The table lists about 32,000 distinct CDR3 sequences, about 4.1% of them singletons. The length of the CDR3 is 15 residues. Germline CDR1 DFQATT, CDR2 SNEGSKA (reference sequence). The ends were cut back, 3 bases at V and 0 bases at J, with 14 bases in the middle. This sequence joins TRBV20-1 and TRBJ1-1; weak D call: TRBD1 (5 bases). The sample taken for sequencing was PBMCs. This sequence originates from a young man with multiple sclerosis. Written as DNA, the CDR3 is TGCAGTGCTAGTCGACAGTTCGTAATGAACACTGAAGCTTTCTTT. Its translation: CSASRQFVMNTEAFF.